Detailed here is one T cell receptor (beta chain). The antigen remains undetermined. TCRdb processed the reads anew with MiXCR; each CDR3 protein has one entry. The sample lists 550,000 to 850,000 distinct CDR3 sequences; roughly 33% were seen once. The sample originates from a study of T cell repertoires in cytomegalovirus infection. For the study at large: Matching HLA type and CMV infection were both indicated by public TCR beta signatures.

Findings and limits, study-wide: There were HLA-C-restricted CMV-specific TCR beta clonotypes dominating the ex vivo response.

The starting material was cultured PBMCs, obtained from culture after CMV antigen stimulation. The source of this sequence is a human donor in good health (CMV status not recorded). Some clones in this sample may be carry-over from other donors' samples.

The CDR3 DNA reads TGCGCCAGCAGCCAAGATATCAGGACCCTTTATGGCTACACCTTC. Translated: CASSQDIRTLYGYTF. V gene TRBV4-3 combines with J gene TRBJ1-2; D not resolved. Trimming removed 0 bases from V and 5 bases from J, with 13 bases in between. The CDR3 runs to 15 residues. Germline V gives CDR1 LGHNA, CDR2 YSLEER.